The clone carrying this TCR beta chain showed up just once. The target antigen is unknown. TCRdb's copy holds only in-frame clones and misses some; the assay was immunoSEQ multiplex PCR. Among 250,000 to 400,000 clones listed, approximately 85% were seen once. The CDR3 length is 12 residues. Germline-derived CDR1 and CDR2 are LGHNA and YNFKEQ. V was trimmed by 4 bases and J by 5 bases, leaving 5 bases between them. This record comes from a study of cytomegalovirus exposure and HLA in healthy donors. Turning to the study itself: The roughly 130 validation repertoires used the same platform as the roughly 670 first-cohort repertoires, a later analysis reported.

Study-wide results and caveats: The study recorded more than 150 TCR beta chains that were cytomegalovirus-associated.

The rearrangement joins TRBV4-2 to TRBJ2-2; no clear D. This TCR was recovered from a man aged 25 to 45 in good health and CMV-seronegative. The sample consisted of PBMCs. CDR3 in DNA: TGTGCCAGCAGCCCCCATACCGGGGAGCTGTTTTTT. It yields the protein CASSPHTGELFF.